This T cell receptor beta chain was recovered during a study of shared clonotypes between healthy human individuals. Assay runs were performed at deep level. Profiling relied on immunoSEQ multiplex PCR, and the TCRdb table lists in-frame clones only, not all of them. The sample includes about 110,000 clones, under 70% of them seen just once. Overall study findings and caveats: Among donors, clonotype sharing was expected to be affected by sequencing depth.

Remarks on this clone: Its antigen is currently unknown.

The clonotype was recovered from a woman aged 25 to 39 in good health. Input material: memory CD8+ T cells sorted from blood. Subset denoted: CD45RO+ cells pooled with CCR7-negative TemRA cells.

CDR3: CASSPPGHFPTYEQYF. The CDR3 coding sequence is TGCGCCAGCAGTCCTCCGGGACACTTCCCAACCTACGAGCAGTACTTC. V is TRBV10-1 and J is TRBJ2-7; tentatively, D is TRBD1 (6 bases). The CDR3 totals 16 residues. Per the germline V gene, CDR1 is WNHNN and CDR2 is SYGVQD (reference sequence). The ends were cut back, 5 bases at V and 2 bases at J, with 19 bases in the middle.